The rows below give T cell receptor beta chains drawn from one sample of a study of blood T cells in healthy people across ages. TCRdb re-called the 5' RACE reads with MiXCR, one entry per CDR3 protein. The repertoire holds about 540,000 distinct CDR3 sequences, 20% to 30% seen once, with just over 8.5% in the top ten. The sample was also reused in another study, on T cells of mothers and their children.

Sample: blood. The receptors derive from a boy younger than 18 in good health. Each CDR3 is given with its conserved first and last residue. The order of the fields is clone size, J gene, D gene, V gene, CDR3 protein, CDR3 DNA. The D gene is left open where the match is weak. For some rows the clone size is stated as once, few or many, or as a class when expanded; others skip it.

NA TRBJ1-4 TRBD1 TRBV4-2 CASSQDPGTGYEKLFF TGTGCCAGCAGCCAAGATCCCGGGACAGGGTATGAAAAACTGTTTTTT
few TRBJ1-5 TRBD1 TRBV19 CASNIGQGDQPQHF TGTGCCAGTAACATCGGACAGGGAGATCAGCCCCAGCATTTT
NA TRBJ1-2 NA TRBV29-1 CSVEGGPFLNYGYTF TGCAGCGTTGAAGGGGGTCCCTTCCTAAACTATGGCTACACCTTC
few TRBJ2-3 TRBD2 TRBV7-2 CASSRGTSVPNTQYF TGTGCCAGCAGCCGAGGGACTAGCGTGCCGAATACGCAGTATTTT
few TRBJ2-3 NA TRBV7-9 CASSLVAGYASDTQYF TGTGCCAGCAGCTTAGTGGCGGGATACGCTTCAGATACGCAGTATTTT
NA TRBJ2-6 TRBD1 TRBV28 CASRRRQGANSGANVLTF TGTGCCAGCAGACGGCGACAGGGGGCGAACTCTGGGGCCAACGTCCTGACTTTC
few TRBJ2-7 NA TRBV3-1 CASSQEGGEQYF TGTGCCAGCAGCCAAGAAGGTGGCGAGCAGTACTTC
NA TRBJ2-7 NA TRBV7-6 CASSPESGSSSYEQYF TGTGCCAGCAGCCCAGAGTCAGGGTCCAGCTCCTACGAGCAGTACTTC
NA TRBJ1-3 NA TRBV5-6 CASSPLGNTIYF TGTGCCAGCAGCCCCCTGGGGAACACCATATATTTT
few TRBJ1-6 TRBD1 TRBV7-2 CASRPTGGNSPLHF TGTGCCAGCAGGCCTACAGGGGGTAATTCACCCCTCCACTTT
NA TRBJ2-7 NA TRBV15 CATSRDFAYEQYF TGTGCCACCAGCAGAGATTTTGCCTACGAGCAGTACTTC
NA TRBJ2-1 NA TRBV18 CASSPLGLNEQFF TGTGCCAGCTCACCACTAGGGTTGAATGAGCAGTTCTTC
NA TRBJ2-3 TRBD2 TRBV20-1 CSARGFNPSGGASNTDTQYF TGCAGTGCTAGGGGGTTTAATCCTAGCGGGGGGGCCTCAAACACAGATACGCAGTATTTT
NA TRBJ2-6 NA TRBV6-4 CASSDSVTGANVLTF TGTGCCAGCAGTGACAGTGTAACTGGGGCCAACGTCCTGACTTTC
NA TRBJ2-7 NA TRBV27 CASVGRGRSPYEQYF TGTGCCAGTGTGGGGCGGGGGCGCTCCCCCTACGAGCAGTACTTC
many TRBJ2-5 NA TRBV14 CASSRQRETQYF TGTGCCAGCAGCAGACAGCGGGAGACCCAGTACTTC
NA TRBJ2-4 NA TRBV28 CASSPYTSGQPKNIQYF TGTGCCAGCAGTCCCTACACAAGCGGGCAACCCAAAAACATTCAGTACTTC
few TRBJ2-1 NA TRBV4-3 CASSQEPLLAADNEQFF TGCGCCAGCAGCCAAGAGCCCTTACTAGCAGCGGACAATGAGCAGTTCTTC
NA TRBJ2-7 TRBD2 TRBV2 CASSVMGTSGYSSYEQYF TGTGCCAGCAGTGTGATGGGGACTAGCGGTTACAGCTCCTACGAGCAGTACTTC
NA TRBJ2-7 TRBD2 TRBV14 CASSRGLAGTFYEQYF TGTGCCAGCAGCCGGGGACTAGCGGGGACCTTCTACGAGCAGTACTTC
NA TRBJ2-2 NA TRBV29-1 CSVGGLNTGELFF TGCAGCGTGGGGGGACTCAACACCGGGGAGCTGTTTTTT
NA TRBJ2-1 NA TRBV4-2 CASSQDLNRNEQFF TGTGCCAGCAGCCAAGATCTAAACCGCAATGAGCAGTTCTTC
few TRBJ2-1 NA TRBV5-1 CASSQGLVSSYNEQFF TGCGCCAGCAGCCAAGGACTGGTGAGCTCCTACAATGAGCAGTTCTTC
many TRBJ1-1 NA TRBV9 CASSVDLNTEAFF TGTGCCAGCAGCGTAGACTTAAACACTGAAGCTTTCTTT
NA TRBJ1-5 TRBD1 TRBV20-1 CSAPETGDNQPQHF TGCAGTGCCCCCGAGACAGGGGACAATCAGCCCCAGCATTTT
NA TRBJ2-6 NA TRBV12-5 CASGLVGGANVLTF TGTGCTAGTGGTTTGGTTGGTGGGGCCAACGTCCTGACTTTC
NA TRBJ2-7 NA TRBV29-1 CSVLSSYEQYF TGCAGCGTTCTGAGCTCCTACGAGCAGTACTTC
few TRBJ1-5 NA TRBV10-3 CAISESVSQPQHF TGTGCCATCAGTGAGTCGGTGAGTCAGCCCCAGCATTTT
NA TRBJ2-7 NA TRBV28 CASSFDRTYEQYF TGTGCCAGCAGTTTCGACAGAACCTACGAGCAGTACTTC
NA TRBJ2-2 TRBD2 TRBV7-2 CASSWGLAGRLANTGELFF TGTGCCAGCAGCTGGGGACTAGCGGGGAGACTTGCAAACACCGGGGAGCTGTTTTTT
few TRBJ1-5 NA TRBV7-2 CASSTDRSNQPQHF TGTGCCAGCAGCACCGACAGGTCCAATCAGCCCCAGCATTTT
NA TRBJ2-5 TRBD2 TRBV7-2 CASSFLGAGGWETQYF TGTGCCAGCAGCTTTTTGGGAGCGGGAGGGTGGGAGACCCAGTACTTC
NA TRBJ1-2 NA TRBV6-5 CASSSGREAGYTF TGTGCCAGCAGTTCTGGCAGGGAGGCTGGCTACACCTTC
NA TRBJ1-1 TRBD1 TRBV20-1 CSARDIGGRNTEAFF TGCAGTGCTAGAGATATAGGGGGCAGGAACACTGAAGCTTTCTTT
NA TRBJ2-4 TRBD2 TRBV2 CASRVSSGTGIQYF TGTGCCAGCAGGGTGTCTAGCGGCACTGGGATTCAGTACTTC
NA TRBJ1-4 TRBD1 TRBV5-1 CASTPRQGAGEKLFF TGCGCCAGCACCCCCAGACAGGGGGCTGGTGAAAAACTGTTTTTT
NA TRBJ2-5 NA TRBV24-1 CATSDTGPGETQYF TGTGCCACCAGTGACACGGGACCCGGGGAGACCCAGTACTTC
NA TRBJ1-1 NA TRBV6-2/TRBV6-3 CASSYPPRWMNTEAFF TGTGCCAGCAGTTACCCGCCCCGGTGGATGAACACTGAAGCTTTCTTT
few TRBJ2-1 TRBD2 TRBV6-1 CASREAGGRYSEQFF TGTGCCAGCAGGGAAGCGGGGGGGCGTTACAGTGAGCAGTTCTTC
NA TRBJ2-3 NA TRBV20-1 CSARDGASITDTQYF TGCAGTGCTAGAGATGGTGCCAGTATCACAGATACGCAGTATTTT
few TRBJ1-4 TRBD1 TRBV28 CASSLTGLGPTNEKLFF TGTGCCAGCAGCCTGACAGGGTTGGGCCCAACTAATGAAAAACTGTTTTTT
few TRBJ2-1 TRBD1 TRBV14 CASSQDRGQGWIEQFF TGTGCCAGCAGCCAAGATCGGGGACAGGGATGGATTGAGCAGTTCTTC
few TRBJ1-4 NA TRBV6-5 CASRATGPTNEKLFF TGTGCCAGCAGAGCCACAGGACCAACTAATGAAAAACTGTTTTTT
few TRBJ2-2 TRBD2 TRBV5-1 CASRGTSGNLHTGELFF TGCGCCAGCAGGGGGACTAGCGGGAATTTACACACCGGGGAGCTGTTTTTT
few TRBJ2-1 TRBD1 TRBV7-6 CASSLDPPRTGAYNEQFF TGTGCCAGCAGCTTAGATCCGCCCAGGACAGGGGCCTACAATGAGCAGTTCTTC
NA TRBJ1-1 NA TRBV6-6 CASSSQQGTEAFF TGTGCCAGCAGTTCCCAGCAGGGCACTGAAGCTTTCTTT
NA TRBJ2-3 TRBD2 TRBV20-1 CSAQGTSGRFRTQYF TGCAGTGCCCAGGGTACTAGCGGGAGATTTCGTACGCAGTATTTT
NA TRBJ2-5 TRBD2 TRBV28 CASSPNRGGKETQYF TGTGCCAGCAGTCCGAATCGGGGGGGAAAAGAGACCCAGTACTTC
NA TRBJ2-1 TRBD2 TRBV27 CASSFRIAGGNEQFF TGTGCCAGCAGCTTTCGTATAGCGGGAGGAAATGAGCAGTTCTTC
few TRBJ2-4 NA TRBV25-1 CASSEGQLLAKNIQYF TGTGCCAGCAGTGAAGGCCAACTACTAGCCAAAAACATTCAGTACTTC
NA TRBJ2-5 NA TRBV29-1 CSVPDQALGETQYF TGCAGCGTTCCTGATCAAGCCCTAGGAGAGACCCAGTACTTC
few TRBJ2-2 TRBD2 TRBV29-1 CSVEDGRDTGELFF TGCAGCGTTGAAGATGGGAGGGATACCGGGGAGCTGTTTTTT
once TRBJ2-7 NA TRBV28 CASRTTNHEQYF TGTGCCAGCAGAACAACGAACCACGAGCAGTACTTC